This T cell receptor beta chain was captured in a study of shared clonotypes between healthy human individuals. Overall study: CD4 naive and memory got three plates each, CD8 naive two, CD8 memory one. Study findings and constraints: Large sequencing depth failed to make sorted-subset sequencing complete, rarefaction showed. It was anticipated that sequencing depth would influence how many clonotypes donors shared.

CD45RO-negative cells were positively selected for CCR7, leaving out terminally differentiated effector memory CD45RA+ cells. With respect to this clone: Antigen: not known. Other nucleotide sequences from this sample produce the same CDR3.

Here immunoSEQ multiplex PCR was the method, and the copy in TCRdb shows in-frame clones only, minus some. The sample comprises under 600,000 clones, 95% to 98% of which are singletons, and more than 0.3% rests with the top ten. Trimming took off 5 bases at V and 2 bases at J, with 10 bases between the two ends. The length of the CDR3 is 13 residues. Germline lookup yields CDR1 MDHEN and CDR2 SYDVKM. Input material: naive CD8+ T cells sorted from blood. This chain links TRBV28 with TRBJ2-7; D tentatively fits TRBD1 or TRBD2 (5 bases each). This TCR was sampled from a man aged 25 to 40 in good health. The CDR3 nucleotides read TGTGCCAGCAGTCTCGGGGCAACCTACGAGCAGTACTTC. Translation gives CASSLGATYEQYF.